This entry describes one T cell receptor beta chain. As yet, its antigen is unknown. Only in-frame clones appear in the TCRdb table, and some are missing; sequencing was by immunoSEQ multiplex PCR. The table records roughly 60,000 clones, approximately 85% of them present only once. There are 12 residues in the CDR3. CDR1 is SNHLY and CDR2 is FYNNEI in the germline V gene. With 10 bases removed from V and 3 bases from J, the gap between germline ends came to 10 bases. The source of the sample is a study of OX40 agonist ivuxolimab in advanced cancers. Study-wide points: Researchers did not establish what antigens the expanded peripheral T cells target.

This TCR came from an adult with an advanced solid tumor such as melanoma, head and neck, liver or kidney cancer. This material consisted of CD4+ or CD8+ T cells sorted from blood, taken in a trial of the OX40 agonist ivuxolimab. This chain links TRBV2 with TRBJ2-1; no definite D call. The CDR3: CAIQTDYNEQFF. CDR3 in DNA: TGTGCCATCCAGACGGACTACAATGAGCAGTTCTTC.